Reported below is one TCR beta chain. This clonotype was recorded a few times. The clone's antigen remains unknown. Base qualities were left out, and no much larger clone turns up one base away. The data stem from a study of vaccination and CD4 T cells after COVID-19 (dated by TCRdb to between 2021 and 2024). In terms of the full investigation: The convalescent cohort included six males and four females, with two Hispanic individuals, seven Caucasians, two Asians and one multiracial person. Overlapping spike peptide pools from SARS-CoV-2 and from the common cold coronaviruses HCoV-NL63, HCoV-OC43 and HCoV-229E were used as culture stimuli. Post-vaccine blood samples were taken a median of approximately 76 days after the second vaccine dose, with a range of about 13 to 250 days. Post-COVID blood samples from convalescent patients were collected a median of approximately 100 days after diagnosis, with a range of roughly 30 to 161 days. Control cultures used a CEFX viral epitope pool as positive control, an HIV-1 Nef peptide pool as negative control, or no peptide. In over 8 COVID-19 convalescent patients and a handful of infection-naive healthy vaccine recipients, researchers compared the spike-specific CD4+ TCR repertoire from before mRNA vaccination with the repertoire from after. Each participant got two doses of either the Pfizer-BioNTech BNT162b2 vaccine (n=8) or the Moderna mRNA-1273 vaccine (n=2).

Overall results and qualifications from the work: Nearly all vaccine-specific clones in convalescent patients (304 of 307) were mono-reactive for SARS-CoV-2 spike rather than cross-reactive with common cold coronaviruses. In convalescent patients, a median approximately 83% of post-vaccine SARS-CoV-2-reactive clones were detected only after vaccination, suggesting vaccine-specific priming. The study included relatively few convalescent patients and did not analyze early timepoints after natural infection. Although the median number of SARS-CoV-2-reactive clonotypes went up from fewer than 25 after infection to around 39 after vaccination, the increase was not significant.

The library was produced with PCR. DNA from cultured CD4+ T cells underwent TCR sequencing with the Oncomine TCR Beta short-read assay at the Johns Hopkins FTIC core. The QIAamp micro DNA kit was used to extract genomic DNA from the cultured CD4+ T cells. The Oncomine TCR Beta libraries from cultured CD4+ T cells were pooled using unique dual indexes and then sequenced on an Illumina iSeq 100. The original pipeline was this. Non-productive sequences were filtered out, and CDR3s that did not start with C, did not end with F or W, or were shorter than 7 amino acids were discarded. Antigen-specific clonotypes were identified using the MANAFEST web application through comparison of peptide-stimulated wells with reference and other culture wells. An FDR below 0.05, an odds ratio above 5, and a productive frequency above 0.1% in at least two of three replicate wells were required for clones to be considered positive. A clonotype counted as cross-reactive if it showed significant expansion both in the SARS-CoV-2 spike wells and in at least one common cold coronavirus spike condition. Using R version 3.6.1, CDR3 homology was evaluated through Levenshtein distances (stringdist) along with unrooted phylogenetic trees (ape). The public reads were reanalyzed by TCRdb: fastp trimming at Q25, MiXCR alignment, in-frame beta chains only. Identical CDR3 protein sequences are pooled into one entry, listed with their most common genes and DNA. The V and J calls shown here were made by TCRdb, not taken from the authors' results. The sample table lists 20,000 to 25,000 distinct CDR3 sequences, around 45% of them with a count of one. The ten largest clones take up 15% to 20% of the sample.

From the cysteine up to the phenylalanine, the CDR3 has a length of 14 residues. Only the CDR3 region is kept as DNA, spanning 42 bases read in frame from base 1. The germline V gene (reference sequence) supplies CDR1 LNHDA and CDR2 SQIVND. Germline trimming: 4 bases from V, 1 base from J; junction bases outside gene matches: 1. The intended sense of this specimen's treatment or condition label: approximately 9-day PBMC culture with coronavirus spike peptide pools or control peptides (ViraFEST assay). The ViraFEST assay was used in the study, in which antigen-specific T cells were expanded with peptide pools and expanded clonotypes were subsequently identified by TCR sequencing. Healthy vaccine recipients had no prior SARS-CoV-2 infection, confirmed by negative nucleocapsid antibody tests before and after vaccination. More than 1.5 million PBMCs per well were cultured in IMDM with roughly 5.2% human AB serum and 9 to 10 IU/ml IL-2, plus 10 ug/ml peptide pools. Half of the culture medium was replaced with fresh IL-2-containing medium on days 3 and 7. CD4+ T cells were isolated after roughly eleven days of culture through negative selection using the EasySep CD4+ T cell isolation kit. Ficoll-Paque Plus gradient centrifugation was used to isolate PBMCs from whole blood, and the isolated PBMCs were then either used fresh or cryopreserved at -140C. Culture conditions were generally each tested in triplicate wells.

The receptor was isolated from a human donor who received a COVID-19 vaccine. Material: CD4+ T cells from blood, cultured in vitro, obtained before SARS-CoV-2 vaccination. Recombination joined TRBV19 with TRBJ1-5; 7 junctional bases match TRBD1. DNA sequence: TGTGCCAGTAGTACGGACAGGAGCAATCAGCCCCAGCATTTT. The resulting protein is CASSTDRSNQPQHF.